This is a list of T cell receptor beta chains from one sample in a study of response to subunit inactivated influenza vaccine. TCRdb re-called the RT-PCR reads with MiXCR, one entry per CDR3 protein. The table includes around 480,000 distinct CDR3 sequences, 10% to 11% detected once. The sequencing here drew on PBMCs from blood, taken roughly 47 days after vaccination. These receptors were obtained from a man in his forties or fifties who received an inactivated influenza vaccine. CDR3s include the opening cysteine and the closing phenylalanine or tryptophan. D genes are given only for firm matches. A clone size is listed for some rows: how often the clone was seen (once, few, many), or a class if it is expanded.

v_gene	j_gene	abundance	d_gene	CDR3nt	CDR3aa
TRBV7-2	TRBJ2-4	many	.	TGTGCCAGCAGCCGCCGTGAGTCCAAAAACATTCAGTACTTC	CASSRRESKNIQYF
TRBV10-3	TRBJ2-6	few	.	TGTGCCATCAGTGAGCTGGGGAACTCTGGGGCCAACGTCCTGACTTTC	CAISELGNSGANVLTF
TRBV20-1	TRBJ2-1	few	.	TGCAGTGCTAGAGTGAGAAATGAGCAGTTCTTC	CSARVRNEQFF
TRBV2	TRBJ1-6	.	.	TGTGCCAGCACTGGCGACTATAATTCACCCCTCCACTTT	CASTGDYNSPLHF
TRBV7-9	TRBJ2-2	many	.	TGTGCCAGCAGCTTTTTTGGCGAGTTCCACACCGGGGAGCTGTTTTTT	CASSFFGEFHTGELFF
TRBV24-1	TRBJ1-5	many	.	TGTGCCACCAGTGATCAGGGAAATCATCAGCCCCAGCATTTT	CATSDQGNHQPQHF
TRBV28	TRBJ2-3	few	TRBD1	TGTGCCAGCAACCGACAGGGCTCAGATACGCAGTATTTT	CASNRQGSDTQYF
TRBV12-3/TRBV12-4	TRBJ2-1	.	TRBD1	TGTGCCAGTAGAATGACAGGGACCCACAATGAGCAGTTCTTC	CASRMTGTHNEQFF
TRBV6-5	TRBJ2-5	many	.	TGTGCCAGCAGGAGGGCGGGGGAGACCCAGTACTTC	CASRRAGETQYF
TRBV12-3/TRBV12-4	TRBJ2-7	many	.	TGTGCCAGCAGTCCCCCCGGGGGAGTGTACGAGCAGTACTTC	CASSPPGGVYEQYF
TRBV20-1	TRBJ2-7	few	TRBD1	TGCAGTGCTAGAAGGACAGGGAGCTCCTACGAGCAGTACTTC	CSARRTGSSYEQYF